This record covers a single TCR beta chain. Its antigen remains unidentified. This record belongs to a study of CD8+ T cells in alopecia areata. Study-level points and caveats: For lesional scalp, especially alopecia totalis/universalis, clonality was higher than in normal scalp.

Germline values: CDR1 SQVTM, CDR2 ANQGSEA. The CDR3 runs 14 residues. V gave up 6 bases and J gave up 3 bases, with 17 bases separating them. In each case, RNA was isolated and then reverse transcribed into cDNA as the sequencing template. Assay: immunoSEQ multiplex PCR; the TCRdb copy retains only in-frame clones and omits some. Of around 250,000 clones listed, 67% were seen once; the top ten hold approximately 1.2%. The sequence was collected from a human donor with alopecia areata. This rearrangement joins TRBV29-1 to TRBJ1-1; the D gene is possibly TRBD1 (5 bases). The sample consisted of CD4+ T cells sorted from blood, taken at week 0. The CDR3 here is CSVSQRGADTEAFF. CDR3 DNA sequence: TGCAGCGTATCTCAAAGAGGGGCAGACACTGAAGCTTTCTTT.